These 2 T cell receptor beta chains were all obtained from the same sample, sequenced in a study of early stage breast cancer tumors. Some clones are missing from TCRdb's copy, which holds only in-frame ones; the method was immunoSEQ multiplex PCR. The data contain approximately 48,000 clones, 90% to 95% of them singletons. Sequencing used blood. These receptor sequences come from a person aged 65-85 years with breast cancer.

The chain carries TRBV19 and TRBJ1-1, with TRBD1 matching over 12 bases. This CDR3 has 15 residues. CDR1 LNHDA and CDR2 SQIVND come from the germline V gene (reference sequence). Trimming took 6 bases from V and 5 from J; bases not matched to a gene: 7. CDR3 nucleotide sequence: TGTGCCAGTAGAAGTGCGGGACAGGGGGCAACTGAAGCTTTCTTT. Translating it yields CASRSAGQGATEAFF.

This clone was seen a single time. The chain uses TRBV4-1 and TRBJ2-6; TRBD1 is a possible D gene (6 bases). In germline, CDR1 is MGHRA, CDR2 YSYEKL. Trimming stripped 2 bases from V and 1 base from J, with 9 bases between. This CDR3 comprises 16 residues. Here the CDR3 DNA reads TGCGCCAGCAGCCAACATACAGGGTCTGGGGCCAACGTCCTGACTTTC. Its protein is CASSQHTGSGANVLTF.